The T cell receptor beta chain described here comes from a study of spatial heterogeneity in lung cancer. TCRdb called the 5' RACE reads again in MiXCR, with one record for every CDR3 protein. The table records around 87,000 distinct CDR3 sequences, roughly 12% of them present only once. This CDR3 has 12 residues. V dropped 4 bases and J dropped 13; count of bases not matched to a gene: 7. Time point noted: sample taken at primary tumor resection. Unsorted whole RNA of tumor, nontumor lung or frozen PBMC was sequenced. This chain uses TRBV12-3 or TRBV12-4 with TRBJ1-1; 9 nucleotides match TRBD1. The receptor was isolated from a male donor with early-stage non-small cell lung cancer. Sequencing used PBMCs, obtained at surgery. The CDR3 protein is CASSYFTGGFFF. CDR3 in DNA: TGTGCCAGCAGTTATTTTACAGGGGGCTTTTTCTTT.